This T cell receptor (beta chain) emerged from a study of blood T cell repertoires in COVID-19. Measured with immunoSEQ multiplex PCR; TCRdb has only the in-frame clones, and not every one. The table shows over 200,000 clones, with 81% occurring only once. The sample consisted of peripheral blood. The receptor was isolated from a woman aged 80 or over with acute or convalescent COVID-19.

CDR3 in DNA: TGTGCCCATTTTGGTTGGGGCGCGGACTATGGCTACACCTTC. Protein product: CAHFGWGADYGYTF. The gene calls are TRBV30 and TRBJ1-2; D is perhaps TRBD1 (5 bases). Germline assignment: CDR1 GTSNPN and CDR2 SVGIG (reference sequence). Deletions cut 8 bases from V and 3 bases from J, with 19 bases between. The CDR3 has 14 residues.